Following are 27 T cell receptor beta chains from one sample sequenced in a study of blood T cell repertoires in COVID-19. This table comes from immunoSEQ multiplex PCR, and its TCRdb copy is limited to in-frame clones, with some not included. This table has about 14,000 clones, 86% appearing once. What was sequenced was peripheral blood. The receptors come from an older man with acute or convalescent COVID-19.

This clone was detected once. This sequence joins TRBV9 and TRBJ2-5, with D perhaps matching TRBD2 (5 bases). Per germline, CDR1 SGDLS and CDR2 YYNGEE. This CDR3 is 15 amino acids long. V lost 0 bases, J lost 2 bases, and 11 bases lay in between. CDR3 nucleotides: TGTGCCAGCAGCGTAGGCTGGACTCATCAAGAGACCCAGTACTTC. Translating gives CASSVGWTHQETQYF.

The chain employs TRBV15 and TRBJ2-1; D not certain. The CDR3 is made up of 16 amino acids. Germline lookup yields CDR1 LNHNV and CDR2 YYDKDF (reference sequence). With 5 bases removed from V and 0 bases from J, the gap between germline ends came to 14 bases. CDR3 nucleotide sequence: TGTGCCACCAGCTCCCTGATCACAGTCTCCTACAATGAGCAGTTCTTC. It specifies CATSSLITVSYNEQFF.

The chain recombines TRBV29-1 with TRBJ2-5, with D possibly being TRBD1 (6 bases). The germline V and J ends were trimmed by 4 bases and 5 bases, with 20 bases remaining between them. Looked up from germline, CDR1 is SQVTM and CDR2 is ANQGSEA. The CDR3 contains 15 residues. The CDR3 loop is CSVGGAGADGETQYF. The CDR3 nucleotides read TGCAGCGTTGGGGGCGCAGGGGCTGATGGGGAGACCCAGTACTTC.

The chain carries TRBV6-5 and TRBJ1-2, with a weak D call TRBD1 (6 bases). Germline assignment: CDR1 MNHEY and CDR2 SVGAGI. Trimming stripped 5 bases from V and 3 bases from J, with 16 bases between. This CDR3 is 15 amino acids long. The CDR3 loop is CASSITRDKDYGYTF. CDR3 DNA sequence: TGTGCCAGCAGTATAACCCGGGACAAGGACTATGGCTACACCTTC.

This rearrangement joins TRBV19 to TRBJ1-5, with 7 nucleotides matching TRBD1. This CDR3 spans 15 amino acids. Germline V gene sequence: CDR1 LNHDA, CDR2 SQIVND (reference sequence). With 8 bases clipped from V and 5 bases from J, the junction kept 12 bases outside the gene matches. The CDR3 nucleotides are TGTGCCAGTCTTTCCGGACAGGTCGGCGATCAGCCCCAGCATTTT. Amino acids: CASLSGQVGDQPQHF. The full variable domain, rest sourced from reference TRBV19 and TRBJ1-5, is DGGITQSPKYLFRKEGQNVTLSCEQNLNHDAMYWYRQDPGQGLRLIYYSQIVNDFQKGDIAEGYSVSREKKESFPLTVTSAQKNPTAFYLCASLSGQVGDQPQHFGDGTRLSIL.

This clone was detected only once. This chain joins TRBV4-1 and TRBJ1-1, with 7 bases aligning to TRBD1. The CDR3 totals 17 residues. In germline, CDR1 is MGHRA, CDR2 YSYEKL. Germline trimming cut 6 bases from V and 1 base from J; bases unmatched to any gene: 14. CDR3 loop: CASSQTALRGPNTEAFF. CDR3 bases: TGCGCCAGCAGTCAAACTGCTTTGAGGGGGCCGAACACTGAAGCTTTCTTT.

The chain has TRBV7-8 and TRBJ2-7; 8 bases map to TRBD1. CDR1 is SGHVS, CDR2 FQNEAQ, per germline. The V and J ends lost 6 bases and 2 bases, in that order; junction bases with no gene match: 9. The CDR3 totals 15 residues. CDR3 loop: CASSRWTGSTYEQYF. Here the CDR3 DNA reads TGTGCCAGCAGTCGCTGGACAGGGAGTACCTACGAGCAGTACTTC.

The CDR3 loop is CASSGGLVLYNEQFF. The CDR3 DNA is TGCGCCAGCAGCGGGGGACTAGTCCTCTACAATGAGCAGTTCTTC. The chain couples TRBV5-1 to TRBJ2-1, with 8 positions matching TRBD2. Looked up from germline, CDR1 is SGHRS and CDR2 is YFSETQ. V shed 4 bases and J 3 bases; nucleotides not matched to a gene: 6. The CDR3 spans 15 residues. The entire variable domain, with the rest obtained from reference TRBV5-1 and TRBJ2-1, is as follows: KAGVTQTPRYLIKTRGQQVTLSCSPISGHRSVSWYQQTPGQGLQFLFEYFSETQRNKGNFPGRFSGRQFSNSRSEMNVSTLELGDSALYLCASSGGLVLYNEQFFGPGTRLTVL.

CDR3 residues: CASSVGQSNTGELFF. In nucleotides, the CDR3 is TGTGCCAGCAGCGTAGGACAGTCGAACACCGGGGAGCTGTTTTTT. The chain recombines TRBV9 with TRBJ2-2, with D maybe TRBD1 (5 bases). With 0 bases removed from V and 0 bases from J, the gap between germline ends came to 6 bases. Germline assignment: CDR1 SGDLS and CDR2 YYNGEE. The CDR3 has 15 amino acids.

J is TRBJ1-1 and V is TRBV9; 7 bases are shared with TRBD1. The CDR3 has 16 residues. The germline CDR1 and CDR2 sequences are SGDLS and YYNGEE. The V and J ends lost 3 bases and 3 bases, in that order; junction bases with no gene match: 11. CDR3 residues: CASSASTGLGDTEAFF. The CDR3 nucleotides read TGTGCCAGCAGCGCTTCGACAGGGCTGGGGGACACTGAAGCTTTCTTT. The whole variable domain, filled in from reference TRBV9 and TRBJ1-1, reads DSGVTQTPKHLITATGQRVTLRCSPRSGDLSVYWYQQSLDQGLQFLIQYYNGEERAKGNILERFSAQQFPDLHSELNLSSLELGDSALYFCASSASTGLGDTEAFFGQGTRLTVV.

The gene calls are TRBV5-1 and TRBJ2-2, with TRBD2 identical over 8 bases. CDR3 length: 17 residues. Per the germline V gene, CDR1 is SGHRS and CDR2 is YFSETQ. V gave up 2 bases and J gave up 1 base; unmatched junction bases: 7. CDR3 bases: TGCGCCAGCAGCTTAATTTGGCGGGGGGAGAACACCGGGGAGCTGTTTTTT. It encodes CASSLIWRGENTGELFF.

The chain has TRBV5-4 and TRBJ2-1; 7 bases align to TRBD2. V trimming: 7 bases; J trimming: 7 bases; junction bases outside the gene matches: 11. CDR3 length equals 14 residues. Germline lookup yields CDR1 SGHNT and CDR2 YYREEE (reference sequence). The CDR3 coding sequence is TGTGCCAGCTATCGGGGCGGGAGTTGGAATGAGCAGTTCTTC. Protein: CASYRGGSWNEQFF.

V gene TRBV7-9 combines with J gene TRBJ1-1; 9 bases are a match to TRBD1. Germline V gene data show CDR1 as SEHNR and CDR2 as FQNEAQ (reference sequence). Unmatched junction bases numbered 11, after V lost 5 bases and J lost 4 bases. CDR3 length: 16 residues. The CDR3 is CASSRQGGPLGTEAFF. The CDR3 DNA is TGTGCCAGCAGCCGACAGGGGGGGCCTCTGGGCACTGAAGCTTTCTTT. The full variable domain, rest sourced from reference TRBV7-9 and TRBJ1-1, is DTGVSQNPRHKITKRGQNVTFRCDPISEHNRLYWYRQTLGQGPEFLTYFQNEAQLEKSRLLSDRFSAERPKGSFSTLEIQRTEQGDSAMYLCASSRQGGPLGTEAFFGQGTRLTVV.

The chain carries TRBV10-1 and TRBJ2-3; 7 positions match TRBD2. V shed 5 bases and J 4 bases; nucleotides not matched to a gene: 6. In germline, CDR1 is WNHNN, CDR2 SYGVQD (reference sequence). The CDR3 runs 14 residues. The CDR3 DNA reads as TGCGCCAGCAGTCAATCGGGAGGTCCAGATACGCAGTATTTT. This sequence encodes CASSQSGGPDTQYF.

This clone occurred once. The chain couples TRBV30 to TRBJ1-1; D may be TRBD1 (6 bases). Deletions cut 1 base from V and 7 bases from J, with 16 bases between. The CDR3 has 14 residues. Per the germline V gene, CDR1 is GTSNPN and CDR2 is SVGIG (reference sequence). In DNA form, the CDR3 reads TGTGCCTGGAGTGCTTACCGGGACAAGGGTGAAGCTTTCTTT. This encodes CAWSAYRDKGEAFF. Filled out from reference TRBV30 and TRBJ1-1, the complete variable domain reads SQTIHQWPATLVQPVGSPLSLECTVEGTSNPNLYWYRQAAGRGLQLLFYSVGIGQISSEVPQNLSASRPQDRQFILSSKKLLLSDSGFYLCAWSAYRDKGEAFFGQGTRLTVV.

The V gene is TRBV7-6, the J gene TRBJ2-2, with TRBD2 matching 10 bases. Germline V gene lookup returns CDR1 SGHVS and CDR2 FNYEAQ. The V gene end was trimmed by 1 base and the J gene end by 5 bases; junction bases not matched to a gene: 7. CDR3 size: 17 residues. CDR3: CASSLVPSGSKTGELFF. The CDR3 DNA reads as TGTGCCAGCAGCTTAGTCCCTAGCGGGAGTAAGACCGGGGAGCTGTTTTTT.

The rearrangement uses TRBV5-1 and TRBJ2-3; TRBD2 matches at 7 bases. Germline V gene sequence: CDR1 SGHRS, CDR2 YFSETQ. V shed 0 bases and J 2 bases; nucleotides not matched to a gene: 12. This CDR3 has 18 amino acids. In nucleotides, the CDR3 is TGCGCCAGCAGCTTGGCCAAGGCCGGTGCGGGAGTCACAGATACGCAGTATTTT. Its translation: CASSLAKAGAGVTDTQYF.

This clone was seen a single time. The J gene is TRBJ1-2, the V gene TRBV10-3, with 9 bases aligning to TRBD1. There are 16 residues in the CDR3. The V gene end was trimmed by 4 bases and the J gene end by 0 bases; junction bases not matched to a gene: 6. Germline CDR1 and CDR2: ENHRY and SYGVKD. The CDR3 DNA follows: TGTGCCATCAGTGGGACCGGGACAGGGTCTAACTATGGCTACACCTTC. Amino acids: CAISGTGTGSNYGYTF.

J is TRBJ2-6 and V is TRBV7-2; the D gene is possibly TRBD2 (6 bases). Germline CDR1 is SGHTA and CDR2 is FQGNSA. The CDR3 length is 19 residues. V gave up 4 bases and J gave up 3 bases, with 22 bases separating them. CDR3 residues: CASSSRLGRGFGGANVLTF. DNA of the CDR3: TGTGCCAGCAGCTCTCGTTTGGGTCGGGGGTTTGGTGGGGCCAACGTCCTGACTTTC.

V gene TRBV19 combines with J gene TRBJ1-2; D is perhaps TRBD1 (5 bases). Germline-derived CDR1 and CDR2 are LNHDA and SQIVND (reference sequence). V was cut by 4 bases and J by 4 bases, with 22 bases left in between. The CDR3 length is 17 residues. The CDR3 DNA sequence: TGTGCCAGTAGTAGAGTCGCATTGGGGACTTCTATCTATGGCTACACCTTC. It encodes CASSRVALGTSIYGYTF.

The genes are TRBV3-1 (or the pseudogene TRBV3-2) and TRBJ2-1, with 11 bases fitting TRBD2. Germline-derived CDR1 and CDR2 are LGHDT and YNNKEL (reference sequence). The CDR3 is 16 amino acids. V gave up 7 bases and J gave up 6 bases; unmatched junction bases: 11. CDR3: CASTLLAGVSGNEQFF. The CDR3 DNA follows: TGTGCCAGCACCTTACTAGCGGGGGTCTCGGGCAATGAGCAGTTCTTC.

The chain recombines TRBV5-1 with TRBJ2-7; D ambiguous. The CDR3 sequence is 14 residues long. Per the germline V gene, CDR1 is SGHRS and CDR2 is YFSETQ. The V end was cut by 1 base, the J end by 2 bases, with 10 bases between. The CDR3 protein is CASSLFGQAYEQYF. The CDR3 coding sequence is TGCGCCAGCAGCTTGTTTGGGCAGGCCTACGAGCAGTACTTC.

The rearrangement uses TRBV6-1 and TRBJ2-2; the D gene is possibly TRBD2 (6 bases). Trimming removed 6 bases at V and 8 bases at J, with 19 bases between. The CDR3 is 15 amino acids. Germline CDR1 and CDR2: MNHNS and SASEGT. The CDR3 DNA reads TGTGCCAGCAGCGACGGGACTTCCTATACGGGGGAGCTGTTTTTT. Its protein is CASSDGTSYTGELFF.

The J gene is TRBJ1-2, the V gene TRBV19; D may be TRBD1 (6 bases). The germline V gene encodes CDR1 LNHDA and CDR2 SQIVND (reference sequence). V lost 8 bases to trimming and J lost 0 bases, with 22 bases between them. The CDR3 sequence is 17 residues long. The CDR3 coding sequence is TGTGCCAGTGGACAACGGGCCACAGGGTGGGCTAACTATGGCTACACCTTC. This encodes CASGQRATGWANYGYTF.

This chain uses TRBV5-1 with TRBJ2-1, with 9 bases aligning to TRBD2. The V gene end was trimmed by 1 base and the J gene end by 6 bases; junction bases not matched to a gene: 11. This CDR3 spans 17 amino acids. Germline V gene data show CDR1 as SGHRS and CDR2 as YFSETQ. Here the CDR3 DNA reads TGCGCCAGCAGCTTGCGCCCTTCGCGGGGGGGACTCAATGAGCAGTTCTTC. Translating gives CASSLRPSRGGLNEQFF.

The CDR3 is CASSQGWGEVSYEQYF. As DNA, the CDR3 is TGTGCCAGCAGCCAAGGGTGGGGGGAGGTCTCCTACGAGCAGTACTTC. This chain connects TRBV4-2 to TRBJ2-7, with D possibly matching TRBD2 (6 bases). CDR1 and CDR2 from the germline V gene are LGHNA and YNFKEQ. The V and J ends lost 1 base and 0 bases respectively, with 13 bases between them. The CDR3 totals 16 residues.

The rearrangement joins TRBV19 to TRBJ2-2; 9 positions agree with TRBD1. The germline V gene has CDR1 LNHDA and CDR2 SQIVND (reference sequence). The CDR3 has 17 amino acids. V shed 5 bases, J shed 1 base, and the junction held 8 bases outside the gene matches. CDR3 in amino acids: CASSGGQGRRNTGELFF. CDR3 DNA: TGTGCCAGTAGTGGGGGACAGGGCAGAAGGAACACCGGGGAGCTGTTTTTT.